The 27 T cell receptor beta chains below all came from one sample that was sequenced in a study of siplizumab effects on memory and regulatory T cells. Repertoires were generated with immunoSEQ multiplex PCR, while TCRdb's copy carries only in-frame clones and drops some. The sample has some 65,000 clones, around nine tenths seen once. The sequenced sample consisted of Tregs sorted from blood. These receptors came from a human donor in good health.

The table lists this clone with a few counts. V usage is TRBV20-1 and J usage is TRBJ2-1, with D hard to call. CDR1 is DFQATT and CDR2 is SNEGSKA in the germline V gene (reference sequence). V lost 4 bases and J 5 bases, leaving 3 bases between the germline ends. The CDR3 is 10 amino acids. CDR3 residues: CSAKDNEQFF. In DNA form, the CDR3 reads TGCAGTGCTAAAGACAATGAGCAGTTCTTC.

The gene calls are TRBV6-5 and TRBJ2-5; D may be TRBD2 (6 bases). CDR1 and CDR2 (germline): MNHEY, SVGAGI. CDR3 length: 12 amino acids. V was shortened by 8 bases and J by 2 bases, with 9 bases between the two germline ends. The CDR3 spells CASLSGQETQYF. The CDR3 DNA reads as TGTGCCAGCCTTAGCGGTCAAGAGACCCAGTACTTC.

The CDR3 reads CASSSGQGNTIYF. DNA for the CDR3: TGCGCCAGCAGCTCCGGACAGGGAAACACCATATATTTT. V is TRBV5-1 and J is TRBJ1-3, with D perhaps matching TRBD1 (6 bases). V lost 3 bases and J 4 bases, leaving 8 bases between the germline ends. The CDR3 runs 13 residues. Germline CDR1 reads SGHRS; CDR2 reads YFSETQ.

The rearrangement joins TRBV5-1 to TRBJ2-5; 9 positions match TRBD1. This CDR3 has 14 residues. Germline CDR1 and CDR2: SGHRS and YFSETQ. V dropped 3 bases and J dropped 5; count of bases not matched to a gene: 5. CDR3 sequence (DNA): TGCGCCAGCAGCTCGGACAGGGGCTGGGAGACCCAGTACTTC. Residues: CASSSDRGWETQYF.

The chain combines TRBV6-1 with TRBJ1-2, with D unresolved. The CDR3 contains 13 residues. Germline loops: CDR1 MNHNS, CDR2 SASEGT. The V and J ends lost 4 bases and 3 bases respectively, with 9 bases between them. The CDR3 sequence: CASSARAHYGYTF. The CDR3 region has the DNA TGTGCCAGCAGTGCCCGGGCCCACTATGGCTACACCTTC.

The CDR3 DNA reads TGTGCCAGCAGCTTGGGCAGGCCGACGGATACGCAGTATTTT. It is translated as CASSLGRPTDTQYF. The chain has TRBV7-8 and TRBJ2-3; D not resolved. Looked up from germline, CDR1 is SGHVS and CDR2 is FQNEAQ. The CDR3 totals 14 residues. V lost 3 bases and J lost 6, with 13 bases in between. Looking up the rest from reference TRBV7-8 and TRBJ2-3 gives the full variable domain: GAGVSQSPRYKVAKRGQDVALRCDPISGHVSLFWYQQALGQGPEFLTYFQNEAQLDKSGLPSDRFFAERPEGSVSTLKIQRTQQEDSAVYLCASSLGRPTDTQYFGPGTRLTVL.

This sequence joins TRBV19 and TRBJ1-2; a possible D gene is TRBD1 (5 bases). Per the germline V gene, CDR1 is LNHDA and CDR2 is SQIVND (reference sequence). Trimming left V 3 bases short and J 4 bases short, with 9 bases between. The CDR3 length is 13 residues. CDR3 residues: CASSMGRFYGYTF. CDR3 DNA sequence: TGTGCCAGTAGTATGGGACGATTCTATGGCTACACCTTC.

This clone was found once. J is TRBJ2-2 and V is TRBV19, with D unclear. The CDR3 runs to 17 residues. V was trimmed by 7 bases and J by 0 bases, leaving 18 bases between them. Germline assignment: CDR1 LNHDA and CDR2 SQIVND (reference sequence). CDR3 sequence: CASTPFAYKTNTGELFF. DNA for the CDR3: TGTGCCAGTACCCCCTTTGCGTATAAAACGAACACCGGGGAGCTGTTTTTT.

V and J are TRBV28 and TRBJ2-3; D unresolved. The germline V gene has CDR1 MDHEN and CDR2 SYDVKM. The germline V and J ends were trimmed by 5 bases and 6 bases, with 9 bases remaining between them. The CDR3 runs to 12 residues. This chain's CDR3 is CASSQSTDTQYF. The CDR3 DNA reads TGTGCCAGCAGTCAAAGTACGGATACGCAGTATTTT.

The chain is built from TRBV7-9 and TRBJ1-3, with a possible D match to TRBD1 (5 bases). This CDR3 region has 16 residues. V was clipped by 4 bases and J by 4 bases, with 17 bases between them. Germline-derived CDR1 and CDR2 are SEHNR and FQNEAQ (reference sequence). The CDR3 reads CASSSLGPGEGNTIYF. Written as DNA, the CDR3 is TGTGCCAGCAGCTCACTCGGTCCGGGGGAGGGAAACACCATATATTTT.

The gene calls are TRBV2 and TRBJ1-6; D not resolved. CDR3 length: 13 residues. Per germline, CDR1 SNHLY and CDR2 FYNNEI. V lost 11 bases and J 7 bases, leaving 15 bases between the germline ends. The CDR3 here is CAGRVGKNSPLHF. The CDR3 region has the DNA TGTGCCGGCCGGGTAGGGAAAAATTCACCCCTCCACTTT.

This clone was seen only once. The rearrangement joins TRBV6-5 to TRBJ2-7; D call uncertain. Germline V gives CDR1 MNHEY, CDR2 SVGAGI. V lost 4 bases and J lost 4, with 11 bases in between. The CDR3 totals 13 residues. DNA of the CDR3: TGTGCCAGCAGTTCAGTGACGCCGTACGAGCAGTACTTC. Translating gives CASSSVTPYEQYF.

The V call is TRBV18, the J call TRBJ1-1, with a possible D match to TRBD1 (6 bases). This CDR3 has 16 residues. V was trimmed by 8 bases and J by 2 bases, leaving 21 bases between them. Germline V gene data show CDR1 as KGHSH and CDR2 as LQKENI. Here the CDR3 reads CASTRVGQLLNTEAFF. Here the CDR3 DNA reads TGTGCCAGCACGCGAGTTGGACAGCTACTTAACACTGAAGCTTTCTTT. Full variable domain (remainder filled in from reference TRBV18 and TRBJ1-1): NAGVMQNPRHLVRRRGQEARLRCSPMKGHSHVYWYRQLPEEGLKFMVYLQKENIIDESGMPKERFSAEFPKEGPSILRIQQVVRGDSAAYFCASTRVGQLLNTEAFFGQGTRLTVV.

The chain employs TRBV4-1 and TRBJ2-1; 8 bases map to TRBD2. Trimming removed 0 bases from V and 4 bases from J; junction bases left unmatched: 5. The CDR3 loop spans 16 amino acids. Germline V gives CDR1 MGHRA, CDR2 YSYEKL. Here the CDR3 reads CASSQDRSGSYNEQFF. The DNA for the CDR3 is TGCGCCAGCAGCCAAGATAGAAGCGGGAGTTACAATGAGCAGTTCTTC.

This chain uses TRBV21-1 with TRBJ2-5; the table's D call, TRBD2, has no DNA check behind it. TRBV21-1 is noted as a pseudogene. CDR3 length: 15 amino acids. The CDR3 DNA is TGTGCCAGCAGCAAAAAGCGGGAGGCCCAAGAGACCCAGTACTTC. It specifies CASSKKREAQETQYF.

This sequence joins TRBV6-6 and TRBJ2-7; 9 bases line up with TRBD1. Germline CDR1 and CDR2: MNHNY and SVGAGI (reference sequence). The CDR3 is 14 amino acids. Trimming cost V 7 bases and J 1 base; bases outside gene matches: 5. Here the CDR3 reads CASNRQGGSYEQYF. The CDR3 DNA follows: TGTGCCAGCAACCGACAGGGGGGTTCCTACGAGCAGTACTTC.

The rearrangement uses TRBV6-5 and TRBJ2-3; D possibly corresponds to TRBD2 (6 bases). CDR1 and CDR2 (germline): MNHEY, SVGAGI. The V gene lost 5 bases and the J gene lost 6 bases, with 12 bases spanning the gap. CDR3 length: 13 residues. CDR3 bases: TGTGCCAGCAGTCGAGTAGCGGCCGATACGCAGTATTTT. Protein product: CASSRVAADTQYF.

CDR3 sequence: CAWRLRGRNTEAFF. Here the CDR3 DNA reads TGTGCCTGGAGACTTCGGGGGAGAAACACTGAAGCTTTCTTT. The chain combines TRBV30 with TRBJ1-1; a possible D gene is TRBD1 (5 bases). Germline V lookup: CDR1 GTSNPN, CDR2 SVGIG (reference sequence). The CDR3 has 14 amino acids. The V end lost 3 bases, the J end lost 2 bases, and 13 bases lay between the germline ends.

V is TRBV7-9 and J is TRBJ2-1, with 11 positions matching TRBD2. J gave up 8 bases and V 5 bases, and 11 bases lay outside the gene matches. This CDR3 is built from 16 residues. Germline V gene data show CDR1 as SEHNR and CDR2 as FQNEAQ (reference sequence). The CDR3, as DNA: TGTGCCAGCAGCGATCGACTAGCGGGGAGGGTCCATGAGCAGTTCTTC. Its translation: CASSDRLAGRVHEQFF.

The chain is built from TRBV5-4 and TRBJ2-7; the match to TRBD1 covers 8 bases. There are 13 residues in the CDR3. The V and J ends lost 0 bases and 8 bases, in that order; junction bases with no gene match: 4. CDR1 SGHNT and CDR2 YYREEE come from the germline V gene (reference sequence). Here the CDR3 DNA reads TGTGCCAGCAGCTTGGACAGGGGGTATCAGCAGTACTTC. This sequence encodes CASSLDRGYQQYF. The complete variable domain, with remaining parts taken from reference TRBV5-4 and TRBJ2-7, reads ETGVTQSPTHLIKTRGQQVTLRCSSQSGHNTVSWYQQALGQGPQFIFQYYREEENGRGNFPPRFSGLQFPNYSSELNVNALELDDSALYLCASSLDRGYQQYFGPGTRLTVT.

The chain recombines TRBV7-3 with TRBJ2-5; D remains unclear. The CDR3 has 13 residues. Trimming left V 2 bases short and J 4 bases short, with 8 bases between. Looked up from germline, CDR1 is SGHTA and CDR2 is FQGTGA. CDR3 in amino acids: CASSLGVRETQYF. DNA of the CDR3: TGTGCCAGCAGCTTAGGGGTACGAGAGACCCAGTACTTC. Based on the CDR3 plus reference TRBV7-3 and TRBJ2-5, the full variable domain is GAGVSQTPSNKVTEKGKYVELRCDPISGHTALYWYRQSLGQGPEFLIYFQGTGAADDSGLPNDRFFAVRPEGSVSTLKIQRTERGDSAVYLCASSLGVRETQYFGPGTRLLVL.

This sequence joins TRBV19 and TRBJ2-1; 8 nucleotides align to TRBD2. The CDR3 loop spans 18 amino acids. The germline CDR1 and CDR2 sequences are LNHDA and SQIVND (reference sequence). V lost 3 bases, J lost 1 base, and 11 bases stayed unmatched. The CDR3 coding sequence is TGTGCCAGTAGTATGGGAAGCGGGAGCGGCCTTTCCTACAATGAGCAGTTCTTC. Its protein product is CASSMGSGSGLSYNEQFF.

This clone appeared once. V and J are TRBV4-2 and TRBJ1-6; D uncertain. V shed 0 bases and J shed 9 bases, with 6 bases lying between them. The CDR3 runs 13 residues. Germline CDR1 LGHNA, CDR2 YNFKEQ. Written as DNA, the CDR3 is TGTGCCAGCAGCCAAGATAGGAGTTCACCCCTCCACTTT. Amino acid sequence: CASSQDRSSPLHF.

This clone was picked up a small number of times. The DNA of the CDR3 is TGTGCCAGCAAAACAGCGGGTATCTACAATGAGCAGTTCTTC. This sequence encodes CASKTAGIYNEQFF. The V and J genes are TRBV27 and TRBJ2-1; D might be TRBD2 (6 bases). V dropped 7 bases and J dropped 3 bases, with 13 bases sitting between them. The V gene's germline CDR1 is MNHEY and CDR2 SMNVEV (reference sequence). The CDR3 runs to 14 residues.

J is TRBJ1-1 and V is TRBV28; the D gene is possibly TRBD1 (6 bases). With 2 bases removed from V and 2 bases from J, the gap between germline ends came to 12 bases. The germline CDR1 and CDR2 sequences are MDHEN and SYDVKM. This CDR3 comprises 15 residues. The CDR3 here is CASSLGGMRNTEAFF. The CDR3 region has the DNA TGTGCCAGCAGTTTAGGGGGCATGAGAAACACTGAAGCTTTCTTT.

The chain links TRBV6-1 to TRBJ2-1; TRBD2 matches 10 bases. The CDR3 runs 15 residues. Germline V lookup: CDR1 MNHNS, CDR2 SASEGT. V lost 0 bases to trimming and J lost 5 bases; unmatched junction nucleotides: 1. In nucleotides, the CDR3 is TGTGCCAGCAGTGAAGCGAGCGGGAGGGACAATGAGCAGTTCTTC. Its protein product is CASSEASGRDNEQFF.

The CDR3 sequence: CASSLGYSGYTF. The DNA of the CDR3 is TGTGCCAGCAGCCTTGGTTATAGTGGCTACACCTTC. The J gene is TRBJ1-2, the V gene TRBV5-4, with D unclear. The germline CDR1 and CDR2 sequences are SGHNT and YYREEE (reference sequence). Trimming took off 4 bases at V and 7 bases at J, with 11 bases between the two ends. The CDR3 runs 12 residues.